Below, 23 T cell receptor beta chains from the same sample are listed, as sequenced in a study of blood T cell repertoires in COVID-19. Some clones are missing from TCRdb's copy, which holds only in-frame ones; the method was immunoSEQ multiplex PCR. The data hold fewer than 250,000 clones, with approximately 90% observed a single time. The material sequenced was peripheral blood. The receptors derive from a man aged 25 to 40 with acute or convalescent COVID-19.

The chain couples TRBV27 to TRBJ2-1; 11 bases match TRBD2. Germline CDR1 and CDR2: MNHEY and SMNVEV (reference sequence). V was clipped by 0 bases and J by 7 bases; unmatched bases: 17. The CDR3 is made up of 20 amino acids. The CDR3 DNA is TGTGCCAGCAGTTTATCCAGCCTTAGCGGGAGGGCCAGGTTTTTAAATGAGCAGTTCTTC. Translation: CASSLSSLSGRARFLNEQFF.

The V call is TRBV6-5, the J call TRBJ1-1, with D unclear. The CDR3 totals 13 residues. Germline-derived CDR1 and CDR2 are MNHEY and SVGAGI. The V end was cut by 1 base, the J end by 5 bases, with 8 bases between. CDR3 DNA sequence: TGTGCCAGCAGTTACTACGGGTTAACTGAAGCTTTCTTT. It specifies CASSYYGLTEAFF.

The J gene is TRBJ2-3, the V gene TRBV27; TRBD1 aligns across 10 bases. This CDR3 contains 14 residues. The V gene end was trimmed by 8 bases and the J gene end by 4 bases; junction bases not matched to a gene: 6. Per the germline V gene, CDR1 is MNHEY and CDR2 is SMNVEV (reference sequence). The CDR3 region is CASGRDRGADTQYF. CDR3 sequence (DNA): TGTGCCAGCGGCCGGGACAGGGGTGCAGATACGCAGTATTTT.

V is TRBV9 and J is TRBJ2-3, with 7 bases identical to TRBD2. The germline V gene encodes CDR1 SGDLS and CDR2 YYNGEE. J lost 1 base, V lost 0 bases, and 2 bases had no gene match. The CDR3 consists of 15 residues. This chain's CDR3 is CASSVVAGGTDTQYF. CDR3 DNA sequence: TGTGCCAGCAGCGTAGTCGCGGGGGGCACAGATACGCAGTATTTT.

This clone has a single count. This rearrangement joins TRBV6-5 to TRBJ1-6; 9 bases map to TRBD1. The length of the CDR3 is 14 residues. Unmatched junction bases numbered 3, after V lost 7 bases and J lost 5 bases. Per the germline V gene, CDR1 is MNHEY and CDR2 is SVGAGI. The CDR3 reads CASTRTGDNSPLHF. The CDR3 DNA sequence: TGTGCCAGCACCAGGACAGGGGATAATTCACCCCTCCACTTT.

For the CDR3, the DNA is TGCGCCAGCAGCTTGGAACCCGGGAGAGATGGCATTCAGTACTTC. Translated, it gives CASSLEPGRDGIQYF. V and J are TRBV5-1 and TRBJ2-4; D might be TRBD2 (6 bases). The CDR3 runs to 15 residues. V was trimmed by 0 bases and J by 9 bases, leaving 16 bases between them. CDR1 and CDR2 (germline): SGHRS, YFSETQ.

The V call is TRBV4-1, the J call TRBJ2-2, with 8 nucleotides matching TRBD2. The length of the CDR3 is 17 residues. After removal of 4 bases from V and 0 bases from J, the junction contained 7 bases not matched to a gene. Germline CDR1 MGHRA, CDR2 YSYEKL. The CDR3, as DNA: TGCGCCAGCAGCCCCGGCTTCGGGGGGGCGAACACCGGGGAGCTGTTTTTT. Protein sequence: CASSPGFGGANTGELFF.

The gene calls are TRBV5-5 and TRBJ2-2; D unclear. The V end was cut by 2 bases, the J end by 0 bases, with 5 bases between. The germline V gene encodes CDR1 SGHKS and CDR2 YYEKEE (reference sequence). CDR3 length equals 14 residues. The CDR3 here is CASSFGANTGELFF. The CDR3 bases are TGTGCCAGCAGCTTTGGAGCGAACACCGGGGAGCTGTTTTTT.

The sample holds one count of this clone. The chain carries TRBV4-2 and TRBJ1-5; 8 bases line up with TRBD1. The CDR3 has 14 amino acids. Trimming removed 2 bases from V and 6 bases from J; junction bases left unmatched: 3. Germline-derived CDR1 and CDR2 are LGHNA and YNFKEQ. The CDR3 loop is CASSQYRGTQPQHF. The CDR3 region has the DNA TGTGCCAGCAGCCAATACAGGGGGACTCAGCCCCAGCATTTT.

The genes are TRBV13 and TRBJ2-1; possible D gene TRBD1, 6 bases. This CDR3 comprises 14 residues. Trimming cost V 7 bases and J 6 bases, with 16 bases left between them. Germline assignment: CDR1 PRHDT and CDR2 FYEKMQ (reference sequence). The CDR3 sequence is CASTFPRGSNEQFF. The CDR3 DNA follows: TGTGCCAGCACCTTCCCCAGGGGAAGCAATGAGCAGTTCTTC.

The rearrangement joins TRBV30 to TRBJ1-1, with 7 bases fitting TRBD1. The CDR3 length is 16 residues. J lost 5 bases, V lost 0 bases, and 12 bases had no gene match. Germline loops: CDR1 GTSNPN, CDR2 SVGIG (reference sequence). The CDR3 sequence: CAWSVSTGVLRTEAFF. CDR3 in DNA: TGTGCCTGGAGTGTATCAACAGGGGTTTTGAGGACTGAAGCTTTCTTT.

This sequence joins TRBV19 and TRBJ1-1; perhaps TRBD1 as D (5 bases). The CDR3 runs to 13 residues. The germline gives CDR1 LNHDA, CDR2 SQIVND (reference sequence). Trimming took off 7 bases at V and 4 bases at J, with 13 bases between the two ends. The CDR3 nucleotides read TGTGCCAGTACGGCCTGGGGGGTCACTGAAGCTTTCTTT. Its translation: CASTAWGVTEAFF.

In its sample, this clone was seen once. V gene TRBV29-1 combines with J gene TRBJ1-2, with 9 nucleotides matching TRBD1. CDR3 size: 12 residues. The ends lost 8 bases at V and 6 bases at J; junction bases unmatched: 7. Germline V gene lookup returns CDR1 SQVTM and CDR2 ANQGSEA. CDR3 sequence (DNA): TGCAGCTTCGGGACAGGGAAGGATGGCTACACCTTC. It encodes CSFGTGKDGYTF.

The V gene is TRBV11-3, the J gene TRBJ1-5, with 7 positions matching TRBD1. Germline CDR1 is SGHNT and CDR2 is YENEEA. Germline trimming cut 4 bases from V and 4 bases from J; bases unmatched to any gene: 7. This CDR3 comprises 15 residues. CDR3 in DNA: TGTGCCAGCAGCTGGAAAAGGGGGCCAAATCAGCCCCAGCATTTT. It is translated as CASSWKRGPNQPQHF.

V gene TRBV9 combines with J gene TRBJ2-2; no clear D. V was trimmed by 0 bases and J by 5 bases, leaving 5 bases between them. Per germline, CDR1 SGDLS and CDR2 YYNGEE. The CDR3 runs 13 residues. CDR3 amino acids: CASSVGLTGELFF. Here the CDR3 DNA reads TGTGCCAGCAGCGTAGGTCTTACCGGGGAGCTGTTTTTT.

The V call is TRBV6-5, the J call TRBJ2-3; 7 bases are a match to TRBD1. The germline V gene encodes CDR1 MNHEY and CDR2 SVGAGI. This CDR3 comprises 15 residues. Trimming removed 6 bases from V and 6 bases from J; junction bases left unmatched: 12. The CDR3 region has the DNA TGTGCCAGCAGCATAGGGACAGCGCGAGTGGATACGCAGTATTTT. Protein product: CASSIGTARVDTQYF.

The chain is built from TRBV3-1 (or the pseudogene TRBV3-2) and TRBJ1-6; D gene unclear. The CDR3 consists of 16 residues. The V end was cut by 5 bases, the J end by 0 bases, with 11 bases between. Germline V gene data show CDR1 as LGHDT and CDR2 as YNNKEL (reference sequence). CDR3 nucleotides: TGTGCCAGCAGCTTGGGGAGGAGCTCCTATAATTCACCCCTCCACTTT. Protein product: CASSLGRSSYNSPLHF.

This sequence joins TRBV9 and TRBJ2-7; 7 bases fit TRBD1. Germline lookup yields CDR1 SGDLS and CDR2 YYNGEE. V trimming: 4 bases; J trimming: 3 bases; junction bases outside the gene matches: 10. The CDR3 has 15 residues. The CDR3 region has the DNA TGTGCCAGCAGCCATAGAGGGCAGGGGGACTACGAGCAGTACTTC. Its protein product is CASSHRGQGDYEQYF.

This clone was seen a handful of times. The chain is built from TRBV30 and TRBJ1-1; D not resolved. The length of the CDR3 is 14 residues. With 0 bases removed from V and 8 bases from J, the gap between germline ends came to 16 bases. The germline CDR1 and CDR2 sequences are GTSNPN and SVGIG (reference sequence). CDR3 sequence: CAWSVTLEGREAFF. CDR3 DNA: TGTGCCTGGAGTGTAACACTGGAGGGCAGAGAAGCTTTCTTT.

The V call is TRBV3-1 (or the pseudogene TRBV3-2), the J call TRBJ2-1; 11 nucleotides match TRBD2. Germline V gives CDR1 LGHDT, CDR2 YNNKEL (reference sequence). J gave up 12 bases and V 1 base, and 5 bases lay outside the gene matches. The CDR3 consists of 14 residues. The CDR3 DNA reads TGTGCCAGCAGCCAAGCACTAGGGACTAGCGGGCAGTTCTTC. Its translation: CASSQALGTSGQFF.

This rearrangement joins TRBV7-8 to TRBJ2-1; 7 positions match TRBD1. The germline gives CDR1 SGHVS, CDR2 FQNEAQ. V gave up 0 bases and J gave up 4 bases; unmatched junction bases: 15. The CDR3 is 19 residues long. Here the CDR3 DNA reads TGTGCCAGCAGCTTAGCTGACAGGGCTTTGAGATATCGATACAATGAGCAGTTCTTC. This sequence encodes CASSLADRALRYRYNEQFF.

This clone is a singleton in its sample. The chain employs TRBV5-1 and TRBJ1-2, with TRBD1 matching over 9 bases. CDR1 and CDR2 from the germline V gene are SGHRS and YFSETQ. V was clipped by 4 bases and J by 8 bases; unmatched bases: 6. The CDR3 loop spans 13 amino acids. The CDR3 is CASSTGQGGGYTF. Written as DNA, the CDR3 is TGCGCCAGCAGCACGGGACAGGGAGGCGGCTACACCTTC.

This clone has a count of ten or more. This sequence joins TRBV19 and TRBJ1-1; no definite D call. The V end lost 6 bases, the J end lost 1 base, and 12 bases lay between the germline ends. CDR3 size: 14 residues. Germline values: CDR1 LNHDA, CDR2 SQIVND (reference sequence). The DNA of the CDR3 is TGTGCCAGTAGACCGTCCTTTAGGAACACTGAAGCTTTCTTT. It codes for CASRPSFRNTEAFF. Variable domain in full (rest from reference TRBV19 and TRBJ1-1): DGGITQSPKYLFRKEGQNVTLSCEQNLNHDAMYWYRQDPGQGLRLIYYSQIVNDFQKGDIAEGYSVSREKKESFPLTVTSAQKNPTAFYLCASRPSFRNTEAFFGQGTRLTVV.